The 28 T cell receptor beta chains given below trace back to one sample, sequenced in a study of tumor T cells in aggressive B-cell lymphoma (dated by TCRdb to 2017 to 2019). Receptor libraries were prepared by the immunoSEQ multiplex PCR assay. TCRdb took over this immuneACCESS table, retaining in-frame rearrangements with V and J assigned. Such tables are incomplete; in checked studies, under half of the missing clones stem from an unresolved V gene, and the remainder is unexplained. Across this sample there are about 7,600 clones, with about 81% seen only once. The leading ten clones occupy 2.5% to 3.5% of the sample. Sequencing was done on a sample of tumor tissue. The receptor set was obtained from an adult with diffuse large B cell lymphoma.

The chain recombines TRBV4-1 with TRBJ1-2; TRBD1 matches at 7 bases. J lost 6 bases, V lost 3 bases, and 7 bases had no gene match. This CDR3 is built from 14 residues. CDR1 and CDR2 from the germline V gene are MGHRA and YSYEKL. DNA of the CDR3: TGCGCCAGCAGCCAGACAGGGATTTACCATGGCTACACCTTC. It codes for CASSQTGIYHGYTF.

The chain is built from TRBV7-2 and TRBJ2-4; D perhaps matches TRBD2 (5 bases). This CDR3 spans 16 amino acids. The germline CDR1 and CDR2 sequences are SGHTA and FQGNSA. Trimming pared 4 bases from V and 0 bases from J, leaving 13 bases between. CDR3 region: CASSYPKEEAKNIQYF. The CDR3 region has the DNA TGTGCCAGCAGCTACCCCAAGGAGGAAGCCAAAAACATTCAGTACTTC. The full variable domain, rest sourced from reference TRBV7-2 and TRBJ2-4, is GAGVSQSPSNKVTEKGKDVELRCDPISGHTALYWYRQSLGQGLEFLIYFQGNSAPDKSGLPSDRFSAERTGGSVSTLTIQRTQQEDSAVYLCASSYPKEEAKNIQYFGAGTRLSVL.

The gene calls are TRBV19 and TRBJ2-2, with 8 bases lining up with TRBD1. With 5 bases clipped from V and 4 bases from J, the junction kept 6 bases outside the gene matches. This CDR3 spans 15 amino acids. In germline, CDR1 is LNHDA, CDR2 SQIVND (reference sequence). The DNA of the CDR3 is TGTGCCAGTAGTTCTGGACAGGGACCCACCGGGGAGCTGTTTTTT. The encoded protein is CASSSGQGPTGELFF.

The chain couples TRBV4-2 to TRBJ2-7; 11 positions agree with TRBD2. J lost 1 base, V lost 1 base, and 3 bases had no gene match. This CDR3 has 16 amino acids. In germline, CDR1 is LGHNA, CDR2 YNFKEQ. CDR3 amino acids: CASSQGLAGGSYEQYF. In DNA form, the CDR3 reads TGTGCCAGCAGCCAAGGGCTAGCGGGGGGATCCTACGAGCAGTACTTC.

The rearrangement joins TRBV28 to TRBJ2-3, with D hard to call. V was cut by 7 bases and J by 1 base, with 12 bases left in between. Germline V gives CDR1 MDHEN, CDR2 SYDVKM. This CDR3 region has 14 residues. Here the CDR3 DNA reads TGTGCCAGCAACGAGAGGAGCCGCACAGATACGCAGTATTTT. Its protein is CASNERSRTDTQYF.

The CDR3 coding sequence is TGTGCCAGCAGCGGGACAGGGATGAGATCCTACGAGCAGTACGTC. This codes for CASSGTGMRSYEQYV. This sequence joins TRBV7-9 and TRBJ2-7, with 9 bases lining up with TRBD1. Germline loops: CDR1 SEHNR, CDR2 FQNEAQ (reference sequence). The CDR3 loop spans 15 amino acids. Trimming cost V 5 bases and J 1 base; bases outside gene matches: 6.

The sample holds one count of this clone. The chain links TRBV27 to TRBJ2-3; 9 bases match TRBD1. The CDR3 runs 16 residues. Germline values: CDR1 MNHEY, CDR2 SMNVEV (reference sequence). The V and J ends lost 0 bases and 6 bases, in that order; junction bases with no gene match: 7. In DNA, the CDR3 is TGTGCCAGCAGTTTATCCGGGACAGGGTGGGGGGATACGCAGTATTTT. Its protein is CASSLSGTGWGDTQYF.

A few counts support this clone. This chain connects TRBV29-1 to TRBJ2-3, with 8 bases fitting TRBD1. After removal of 7 bases from V and 2 bases from J, the junction contained 11 bases not matched to a gene. Looked up from germline, CDR1 is SQVTM and CDR2 is ANQGSEA. The CDR3 extends over 15 amino acids. The CDR3 region has the DNA TGCAGCGCGGACGACAGGGGATACCCCACAGATACGCAGTATTTT. Translating it yields CSADDRGYPTDTQYF.

The rearrangement links TRBV4-1 to TRBJ2-7, with no clear D. The ends were cut back, 1 base at V and 5 bases at J, with 3 bases in the middle. Germline V lookup: CDR1 MGHRA, CDR2 YSYEKL. The CDR3 runs to 11 residues. CDR3 DNA sequence: TGCGCCAGCAGCCAAGGGCACGAGCAGTACTTC. Encoded protein: CASSQGHEQYF.

The chain carries TRBV4-3 and TRBJ1-1; 8 nucleotides line up with TRBD1. CDR1 is LGHNA, CDR2 YSLEER, per germline. This CDR3 is built from 14 residues. The V and J ends lost 2 bases and 4 bases, in that order; junction bases with no gene match: 3. CDR3: CASSQHRGTTEAFF. The CDR3 region has the DNA TGCGCCAGCAGCCAACACAGGGGGACCACTGAAGCTTTCTTT.

The chain couples TRBV6-1 to TRBJ1-1; no reliable D call. The germline gives CDR1 MNHNS, CDR2 SASEGT. There are 15 residues in the CDR3. With 2 bases removed from V and 12 bases from J, the gap between germline ends came to 22 bases. CDR3 in amino acids: CASSEMTDQREGTFF. CDR3 coding DNA: TGTGCCAGCAGTGAAATGACTGATCAACGGGAAGGAACTTTCTTT.

The chain carries TRBV27 and TRBJ1-5; TRBD1 matches at 8 bases. Germline V gives CDR1 MNHEY, CDR2 SMNVEV (reference sequence). The CDR3 sequence is 15 residues long. Trimming at V came to 5 bases and at J to 9 bases, leaving 12 bases not matched to a gene. CDR3 nucleotide sequence: TGTGCCAGCAGTCCGCGAGGACAGGGTGAATGGCCCCAGCATTTT. Protein product: CASSPRGQGEWPQHF.

This clone occurred a few times. The V gene is TRBV7-9, the J gene TRBJ2-3, with a possible D match to TRBD1 (5 bases). Trimming stripped 5 bases from V and 0 bases from J, with 12 bases between. The CDR3 consists of 15 residues. In germline, CDR1 is SEHNR, CDR2 FQNEAQ (reference sequence). CDR3 bases: TGTGCCAGCAGCGACAGTCTTGAGAGCACAGATACGCAGTATTTT. It encodes CASSDSLESTDTQYF.

This clone was counted a few times. The chain combines TRBV29-1 with TRBJ1-1, with no clear D. CDR1 SQVTM and CDR2 ANQGSEA come from the germline V gene. Trimming removed 5 bases from V and 1 base from J, with 8 bases in between. The CDR3 has 12 residues. Here the CDR3 DNA reads TGCAGCGTTCTGATCGGGAACACTGAAGCTTTCTTT. It yields the protein CSVLIGNTEAFF.

The V gene is TRBV5-1, the J gene TRBJ1-1; D possibly corresponds to TRBD1 (5 bases). The ends were cut back, 0 bases at V and 0 bases at J, with 9 bases in the middle. The CDR3 extends over 15 amino acids. Germline CDR1 and CDR2: SGHRS and YFSETQ. CDR3 sequence: CASSLGQGMNTEAFF. CDR3 nucleotide sequence: TGCGCCAGCAGCTTGGGGCAGGGCATGAACACTGAAGCTTTCTTT.

The rearrangement links TRBV7-2 to TRBJ2-7; D gene uncertain. Germline V gene lookup returns CDR1 SGHTA and CDR2 FQGNSA. The CDR3 spans 13 residues. The V end lost 4 bases, the J end lost 2 bases, and 9 bases lay between the germline ends. The CDR3 reads CASSYQEAYEQYV. Written as DNA, the CDR3 is TGTGCCAGCAGCTACCAGGAAGCCTACGAGCAGTACGTC.

The V and J genes are TRBV14 and TRBJ2-5; 9 bases are shared with TRBD1. After removal of 2 bases from V and 5 bases from J, the junction contained 6 bases not matched to a gene. This CDR3 region has 15 residues. Looked up from germline, CDR1 is SGHDN and CDR2 is FVKESK. The CDR3 DNA reads as TGTGCCAGCAGCCAACGAGGGACAGGGCGCGAGACCCAGTACTTC. Its protein is CASSQRGTGRETQYF.

V usage is TRBV5-1 and J usage is TRBJ1-3; 7 positions match TRBD1. The CDR3 has 16 residues. The J segment lost 0 bases and the V segment lost 4 bases, leaving 7 bases of the junction unmatched. Germline V CDR1 and CDR2: SGHRS, YFSETQ. In nucleotides, the CDR3 is TGCGCCAGCAGCGTGACAGGGATAAGCTCTGGAAACACCATATATTTT. This translates into CASSVTGISSGNTIYF.

This chain connects TRBV2 to TRBJ2-1, with D perhaps TRBD1 (5 bases). V lost 4 bases and J 3 bases, leaving 13 bases between the germline ends. The length of the CDR3 is 15 residues. Per the germline V gene, CDR1 is SNHLY and CDR2 is FYNNEI. The CDR3 region is CASSVLGEGYNEQFF. The CDR3 DNA follows: TGTGCCAGCAGTGTATTAGGGGAAGGCTACAATGAGCAGTTCTTC.

The rearrangement joins TRBV11-2 to TRBJ1-3, with 9 bases that match TRBD1. The V and J ends lost 7 bases and 4 bases, in that order; junction bases with no gene match: 20. Germline V gene data show CDR1 as SGHAT and CDR2 as FQNNGV. There are 19 residues in the CDR3. The CDR3 DNA sequence: TGTGCCAGCAACAAACGGGACAGGGCCCCAACGGATGAGGGAAACACCATATATTTT. Amino acid sequence: CASNKRDRAPTDEGNTIYF. Supplemented by reference TRBV11-2 and TRBJ1-3, the full variable domain reads EAGVAQSPRYKIIEKRQSVAFWCNPISGHATLYWYQQILGQGPKLLIQFQNNGVVDDSQLPKDRFSAERLKGVDSTLKIQPAKLEDSAVYLCASNKRDRAPTDEGNTIYFGEGSWLTVV.

The chain employs TRBV4-3 and TRBJ2-3, with D uncertain. In germline, CDR1 is LGHNA, CDR2 YSLEER. CDR3 length: 15 residues. Trimming removed 4 bases from V and 0 bases from J, with 11 bases in between. In nucleotides, the CDR3 is TGCGCCAGCAGCCTCTATAGACTGAGCACAGATACGCAGTATTTT. This translates into CASSLYRLSTDTQYF.

This clone appeared a single time. The chain joins TRBV2 to TRBJ2-1; D call uncertain. Germline lookup yields CDR1 SNHLY and CDR2 FYNNEI. The CDR3 covers 14 residues. The ends were cut back, 6 bases at V and 0 bases at J, with 9 bases in the middle. DNA of the CDR3: TGTGCCAGCAGCGAGGAGAGCTCCTACAATGAGCAGTTCTTC. Translating it yields CASSEESSYNEQFF.

The chain joins TRBV6-5 to TRBJ2-2; weak D call: TRBD2 (5 bases). This CDR3 is 14 amino acids long. The V gene lost 6 bases and the J gene lost 6 bases, with 14 bases spanning the gap. The V gene's germline CDR1 is MNHEY and CDR2 SVGAGI. The chain's CDR3 is CASSGIMRAGELFF. CDR3 nucleotides: TGTGCCAGCAGCGGTATAATGAGGGCCGGGGAGCTGTTTTTT.

The rearrangement uses TRBV7-9 and TRBJ2-3; the match to TRBD1 covers 7 bases. After removal of 7 bases from V and 1 base from J, the junction contained 2 bases not matched to a gene. From germline, CDR1 is SEHNR and CDR2 FQNEAQ (reference sequence). The CDR3 loop spans 13 amino acids. The CDR3 loop is CASTGQGTDTQYF. In nucleotides, the CDR3 is TGTGCCAGCACAGGACAGGGCACAGATACGCAGTATTTT.

The chain carries TRBV27 and TRBJ2-7, with 9 bases identical to TRBD1. The CDR3 length is 14 residues. Germline CDR1 and CDR2: MNHEY and SMNVEV (reference sequence). V gave up 0 bases and J gave up 8 bases; unmatched junction bases: 5. The CDR3 bases are TGTGCCAGCAGTTTATCACCCGACAGGGGGAAGCAGTACGTC. Its protein is CASSLSPDRGKQYV.

The chain carries TRBV21-1 and TRBJ2-3; the DNA was not used to check the table's D call, TRBD2. TRBV21-1 is a pseudogene locus. The CDR3 consists of 16 residues. CDR3 bases: TGTGCCAGCAGCTTAACGGGGCGGGAGATTGGCGATACGCAGTATTTT. Amino acid sequence: CASSLTGREIGDTQYF.

The chain uses TRBV27 and TRBJ2-7, with a possible D match to TRBD2 (7 bases). Trimming removed 7 bases from V and 0 bases from J, with 16 bases in between. The V gene's germline CDR1 is MNHEY and CDR2 SMNVEV (reference sequence). The CDR3 is made up of 15 amino acids. CDR3 nucleotides: TGTGCCAGCACCCCGGAGGGGGGGCCCTCCTACGAGCAGTACTTC. Residues: CASTPEGGPSYEQYF.

The genes are TRBV19 and TRBJ2-2, with unresolved D. The CDR3 covers 11 residues. V was cut by 7 bases and J by 2 bases, with 2 bases left in between. The germline V gene has CDR1 LNHDA and CDR2 SQIVND (reference sequence). CDR3 sequence: CASTNTGELFF. The CDR3 coding sequence is TGTGCCAGTACAAACACCGGGGAGCTGTTTTTT.